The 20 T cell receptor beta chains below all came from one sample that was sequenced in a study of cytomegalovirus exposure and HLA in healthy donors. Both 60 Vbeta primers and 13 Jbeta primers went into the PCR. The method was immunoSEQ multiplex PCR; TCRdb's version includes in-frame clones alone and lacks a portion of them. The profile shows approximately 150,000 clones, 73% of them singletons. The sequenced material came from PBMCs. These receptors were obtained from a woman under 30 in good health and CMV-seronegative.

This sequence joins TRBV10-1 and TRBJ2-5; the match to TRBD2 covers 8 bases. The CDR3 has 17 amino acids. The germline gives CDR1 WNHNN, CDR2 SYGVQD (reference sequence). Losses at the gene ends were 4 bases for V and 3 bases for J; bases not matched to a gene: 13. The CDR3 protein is CASSARSPAGVKETQYF. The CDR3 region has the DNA TGCGCCAGCAGTGCACGGAGTCCAGCGGGAGTAAAAGAGACCCAGTACTTC.

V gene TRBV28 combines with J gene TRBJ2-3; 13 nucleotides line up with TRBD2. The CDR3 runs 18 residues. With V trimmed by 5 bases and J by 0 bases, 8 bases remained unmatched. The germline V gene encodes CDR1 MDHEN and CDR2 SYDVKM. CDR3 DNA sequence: TGTGCCAGCAGTCAAACTAGCGGGGGGGCCGGGAGCACAGATACGCAGTATTTT. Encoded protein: CASSQTSGGAGSTDTQYF.

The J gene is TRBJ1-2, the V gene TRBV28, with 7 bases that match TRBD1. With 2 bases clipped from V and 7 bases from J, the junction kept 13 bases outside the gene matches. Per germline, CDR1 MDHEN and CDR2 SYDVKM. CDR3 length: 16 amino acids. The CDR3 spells CASSLEEGTAWGGYTF. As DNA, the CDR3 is TGTGCCAGCAGTTTAGAGGAAGGGACAGCCTGGGGTGGCTACACCTTC.

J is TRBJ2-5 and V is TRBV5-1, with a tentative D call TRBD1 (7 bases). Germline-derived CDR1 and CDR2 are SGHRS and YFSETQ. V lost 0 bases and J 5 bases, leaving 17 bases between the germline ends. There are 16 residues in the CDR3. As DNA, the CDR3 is TGCGCCAGCAGCTTGGCTGGCGGGACAGAGGGCGAGACCCAGTACTTC. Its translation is CASSLAGGTEGETQYF.

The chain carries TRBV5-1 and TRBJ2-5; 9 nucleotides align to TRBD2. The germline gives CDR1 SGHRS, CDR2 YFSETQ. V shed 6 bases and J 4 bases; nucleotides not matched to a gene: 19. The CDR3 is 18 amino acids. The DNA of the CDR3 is TGCGCCAGCATGAGGACCGCGTTGGGCGGGGGGGCCGGAGAGACCCAGTACTTC. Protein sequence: CASMRTALGGGAGETQYF.

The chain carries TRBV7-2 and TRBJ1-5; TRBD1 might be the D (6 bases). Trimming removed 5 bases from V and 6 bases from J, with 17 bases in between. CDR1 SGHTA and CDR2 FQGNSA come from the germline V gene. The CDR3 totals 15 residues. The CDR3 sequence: CASSTRGYFSQPQHF. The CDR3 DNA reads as TGTGCCAGCAGCACCAGGGGATATTTCTCTCAGCCCCAGCATTTT.

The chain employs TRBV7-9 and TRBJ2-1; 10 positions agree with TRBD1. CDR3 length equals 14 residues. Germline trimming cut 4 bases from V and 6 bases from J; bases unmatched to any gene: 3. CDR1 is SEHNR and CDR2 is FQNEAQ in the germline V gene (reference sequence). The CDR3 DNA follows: TGTGCCAGCAGCTCAGGACAGGGGGTCAATGAGCAGTTCTTC. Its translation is CASSSGQGVNEQFF.

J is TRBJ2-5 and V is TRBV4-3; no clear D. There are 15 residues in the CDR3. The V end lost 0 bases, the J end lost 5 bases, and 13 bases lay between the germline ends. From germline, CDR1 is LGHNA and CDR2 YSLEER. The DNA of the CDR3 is TGCGCCAGCAGCCAAGATATAGCCCAGTGGGAGACCCAGTACTTC. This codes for CASSQDIAQWETQYF.

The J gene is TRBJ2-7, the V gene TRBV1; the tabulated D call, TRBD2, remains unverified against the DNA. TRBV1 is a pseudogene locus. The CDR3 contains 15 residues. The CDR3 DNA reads TGCACCAGCAGCCGCCTACTAGCCTCTCTCCACGAGCAGTACGTC. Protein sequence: CTSSRLLASLHEQYV.

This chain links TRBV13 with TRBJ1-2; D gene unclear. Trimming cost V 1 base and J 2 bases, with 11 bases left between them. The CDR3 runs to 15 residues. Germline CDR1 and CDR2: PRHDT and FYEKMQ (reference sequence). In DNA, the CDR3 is TGTGCCAGCAGCTTAGAAGCAGGAAGCAACTATGGCTACACCTTC. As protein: CASSLEAGSNYGYTF.

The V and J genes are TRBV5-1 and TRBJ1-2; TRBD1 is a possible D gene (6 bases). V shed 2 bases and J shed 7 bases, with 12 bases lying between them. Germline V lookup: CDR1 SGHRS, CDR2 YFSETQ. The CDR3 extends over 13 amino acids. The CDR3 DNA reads TGCGCCAGCAGCTTCGATACAGGGTCTGGCTACACCTTC. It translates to CASSFDTGSGYTF.

The CDR3 spells CSVERLTNEKLFF. DNA for the CDR3: TGCAGCGTTGAACGGTTGACTAATGAAAAACTGTTTTTT. The J gene is TRBJ1-4, the V gene TRBV29-1, with D uncertain. Per germline, CDR1 SQVTM and CDR2 ANQGSEA. Trimming took 2 bases from V and 2 from J, leaving 6 bases between them. This CDR3 is 13 amino acids long.

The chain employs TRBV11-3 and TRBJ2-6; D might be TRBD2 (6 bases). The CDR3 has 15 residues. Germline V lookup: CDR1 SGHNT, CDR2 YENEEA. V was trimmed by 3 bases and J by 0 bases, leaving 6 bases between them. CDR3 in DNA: TGTGCCAGCAGCTTCGGGGGCTCTGGGGCCAACGTCCTGACTTTC. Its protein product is CASSFGGSGANVLTF. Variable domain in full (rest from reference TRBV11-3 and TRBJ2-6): EAGVVQSPRYKIIEKKQPVAFWCNPISGHNTLYWYLQNLGQGPELLIRYENEEAVDDSQLPKDRFSAERLKGVDSTLKIQPAELGDSAVYLCASSFGGSGANVLTFGAGSRLTVL.

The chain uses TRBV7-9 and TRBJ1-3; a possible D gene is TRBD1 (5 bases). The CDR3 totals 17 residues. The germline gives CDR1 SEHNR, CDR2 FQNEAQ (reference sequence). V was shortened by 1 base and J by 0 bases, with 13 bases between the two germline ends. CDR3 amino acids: CASSLGAGLDSGNTIYF. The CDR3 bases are TGTGCCAGCAGCTTAGGAGCAGGGCTCGACTCTGGAAACACCATATATTTT.

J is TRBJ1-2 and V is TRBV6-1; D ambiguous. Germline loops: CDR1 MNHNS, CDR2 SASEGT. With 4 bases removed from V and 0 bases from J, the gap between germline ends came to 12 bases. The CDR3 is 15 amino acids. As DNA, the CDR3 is TGTGCCAGCAGTGGATCAGGCGGGACTAACTATGGCTACACCTTC. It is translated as CASSGSGGTNYGYTF.

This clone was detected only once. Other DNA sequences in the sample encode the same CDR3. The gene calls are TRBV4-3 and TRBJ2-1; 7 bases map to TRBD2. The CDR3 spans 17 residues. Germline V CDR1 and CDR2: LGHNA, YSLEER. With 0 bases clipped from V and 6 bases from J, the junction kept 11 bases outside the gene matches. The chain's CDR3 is CASSQDSLAASRNEQFF. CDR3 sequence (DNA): TGCGCCAGCAGCCAAGATTCGCTAGCGGCCTCACGCAATGAGCAGTTCTTC.

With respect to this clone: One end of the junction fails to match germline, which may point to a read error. The CDR3 protein is CASSRGQGWLF. CDR3 sequence (DNA): TGTGCCAGCAGCCGCGGACAGGGGTGGCTCTTT. The chain is built from TRBV28 and TRBJ1-1; TRBD1 matches at 9 bases. CDR1 MDHEN and CDR2 SYDVKM come from the germline V gene. This CDR3 has 11 amino acids.

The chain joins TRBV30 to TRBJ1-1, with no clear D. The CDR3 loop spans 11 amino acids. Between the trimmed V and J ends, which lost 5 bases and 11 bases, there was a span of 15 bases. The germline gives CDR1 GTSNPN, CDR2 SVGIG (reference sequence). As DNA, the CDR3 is TGTGCCTGGTCCATCAGCCGCGGGGCTTTCTTT. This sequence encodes CAWSISRGAFF.

The CDR3 DNA follows: TGCGCCAGCAGCTCGGGGACAGAACAAGATACGCAGTATTTT. It is translated as CASSSGTEQDTQYF. This rearrangement joins TRBV5-1 to TRBJ2-3; TRBD1 aligns across 7 bases. Germline CDR1 is SGHRS and CDR2 is YFSETQ. The length of the CDR3 is 14 residues. Losses at the gene ends were 3 bases for V and 5 bases for J; bases not matched to a gene: 6.

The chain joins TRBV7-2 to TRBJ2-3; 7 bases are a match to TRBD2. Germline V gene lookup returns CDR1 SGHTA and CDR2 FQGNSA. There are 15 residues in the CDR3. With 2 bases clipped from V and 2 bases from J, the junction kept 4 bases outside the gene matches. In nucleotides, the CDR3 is TGTGCCAGCAGCTTAAGCGGGGTTCCCACAGATACGCAGTATTTT. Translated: CASSLSGVPTDTQYF.